Presented here are 23 T cell receptor beta chains from one specimen sequenced in a study of T cell responses to AZD1222 COVID-19 vaccine. TCRdb's copy holds only in-frame clones and misses some; the assay was immunoSEQ multiplex PCR. The sample includes 200,000 or so clones, around 93% of them seen just once. This material consisted of peripheral blood, taken 28 days after the second AZD1222 dose. The receptor source for this set is an adult who received the AZD1222 COVID-19 vaccine.

The chain employs TRBV6-1 and TRBJ2-7, with D possibly TRBD2 on 6 matching bases. V was trimmed by 2 bases and J by 6 bases, leaving 14 bases between them. The CDR3 loop spans 14 amino acids. Germline CDR1 and CDR2: MNHNS and SASEGT. CDR3 protein: CASSEFWRVTEQYF. The DNA of the CDR3 is TGTGCCAGCAGTGAATTCTGGAGGGTAACCGAGCAGTACTTC.

Only one count was recorded for this clone. This chain links TRBV5-8 with TRBJ2-7, with 7 positions matching TRBD1. Germline CDR1 SGHTS, CDR2 YDEGEE. V shed 3 bases and J 4 bases; nucleotides not matched to a gene: 4. CDR3 length equals 13 residues. The CDR3 DNA follows: TGTGCCAGCAGCTATAACAGGGGTTACGAGCAGTACTTC. Amino acid sequence: CASSYNRGYEQYF.

This chain links TRBV5-5 with TRBJ1-2; 7 positions match TRBD1. Germline CDR1 reads SGHKS; CDR2 reads YYEKEE (reference sequence). V lost 4 bases, J lost 8 bases, and 11 bases stayed unmatched. The CDR3 length is 14 residues. The CDR3: CASSETGEAGGYTF. In DNA, the CDR3 is TGTGCCAGCAGCGAAACAGGGGAAGCCGGCGGCTACACCTTC.

The chain combines TRBV4-2 with TRBJ1-4; no clear D gene. The CDR3 consists of 13 residues. CDR1 and CDR2 from the germline V gene are LGHNA and YNFKEQ. V gave up 1 base and J gave up 8 bases, with 8 bases separating them. Here the CDR3 reads CASSQANSEKLFF. The CDR3 DNA reads TGTGCCAGCAGCCAAGCTAACTCAGAAAAACTGTTTTTT.

This clone has just one count. The rearrangement joins TRBV6-5 to TRBJ1-6; the match to TRBD1 covers 9 bases. J gave up 0 bases and V 6 bases, and 0 bases lay outside the gene matches. Germline CDR1 and CDR2: MNHEY and SVGAGI. CDR3 length: 15 amino acids. Here the CDR3 reads CASRDRGSYNSPLHF. The DNA of the CDR3 is TGTGCCAGCAGGGACAGGGGCTCCTATAATTCACCCCTCCACTTT.

The chain uses TRBV3-1 (or the pseudogene TRBV3-2) and TRBJ2-2, with D hard to call. The germline V gene encodes CDR1 LGHDT and CDR2 YNNKEL (reference sequence). The ends were cut back, 1 base at V and 2 bases at J, with 8 bases in the middle. CDR3 length: 15 amino acids. CDR3 sequence (DNA): TGTGCCAGCAGCCAAGCAAGGATTAACACCGGGGAGCTGTTTTTT. Encoded protein: CASSQARINTGELFF.

This rearrangement joins TRBV11-2 to TRBJ1-2; 7 bases are shared with TRBD1. Germline V gives CDR1 SGHAT, CDR2 FQNNGV. This CDR3 has 13 residues. Unmatched junction bases numbered 5, after V lost 4 bases and J lost 6 bases. The CDR3 nucleotides are TGTGCCAGCAGCTCCGGGACAGCCGATGGCTACACCTTC. Protein sequence: CASSSGTADGYTF.

The rearrangement links TRBV3-1 (or the pseudogene TRBV3-2) to TRBJ1-1, with 8 bases aligning to TRBD1. The CDR3 contains 15 residues. Trimming cost V 3 bases and J 0 bases; bases outside gene matches: 3. Germline values: CDR1 LGHDT, CDR2 YNNKEL (reference sequence). The CDR3 reads CASSHRQGLNTEAFF. CDR3 DNA: TGTGCCAGCAGCCACCGACAGGGGTTGAACACTGAAGCTTTCTTT.

This chain joins TRBV3-1 (or the pseudogene TRBV3-2) and TRBJ2-5, with 12 bases matching TRBD2. The CDR3 contains 18 residues. The V gene's germline CDR1 is LGHDT and CDR2 YNNKEL (reference sequence). The J segment lost 5 bases and the V segment lost 1 base, leaving 11 bases of the junction unmatched. CDR3 sequence: CASSQAGLASGRGETQYF. The CDR3 DNA reads TGTGCCAGCAGCCAAGCGGGATTGGCTAGCGGGAGGGGGGAGACCCAGTACTTC.

The chain links TRBV5-1 to TRBJ1-2, with a possible D match to TRBD1 (5 bases). The V end was cut by 0 bases, the J end by 4 bases, with 7 bases between. The germline gives CDR1 SGHRS, CDR2 YFSETQ. This CDR3 comprises 13 residues. The CDR3 loop reads CASSLGDGYGYTF. CDR3 DNA: TGCGCCAGCAGCTTGGGGGACGGCTATGGCTACACCTTC.

The chain couples TRBV9 to TRBJ2-1; 8 nucleotides match TRBD2. V was pared by 0 bases and J by 7 bases, with 6 bases of the junction left unmatched. The CDR3 length is 15 residues. CDR1 SGDLS and CDR2 YYNGEE come from the germline V gene. The CDR3 loop reads CASSVGGTRGNEQFF. In nucleotides, the CDR3 is TGTGCCAGCAGCGTAGGAGGGACTAGGGGGAATGAGCAGTTCTTC.

The chain recombines TRBV18 with TRBJ1-1, with D possibly matching TRBD1 (5 bases). Trimming stripped 7 bases from V and 3 bases from J, with 12 bases between. The germline V gene has CDR1 KGHSH and CDR2 LQKENI. The CDR3 is 13 amino acids. The CDR3 nucleotides are TGTGCCAGCTGCACGACAGAGGACACTGAAGCTTTCTTT. Amino acid sequence: CASCTTEDTEAFF.

The rearrangement joins TRBV6-4 to TRBJ2-1, with 7 bases aligning to TRBD2. This CDR3 spans 13 amino acids. J lost 9 bases, V lost 4 bases, and 6 bases had no gene match. Germline V gene lookup returns CDR1 MRHNA and CDR2 SNTAGT. The CDR3 coding sequence is TGTGCCAGCAGTGCCTTGACTAGCAGTGAGCAGTTCTTC. This codes for CASSALTSSEQFF.

The chain is built from TRBV19 and TRBJ1-5, with D maybe TRBD1 (5 bases). In germline, CDR1 is LNHDA, CDR2 SQIVND (reference sequence). CDR3 length equals 13 residues. Trimming removed 5 bases at V and 3 bases at J, with 8 bases between. The CDR3 sequence: CASSRDLNQPQHF. DNA of the CDR3: TGTGCCAGTAGTCGGGACCTCAATCAGCCCCAGCATTTT.

V and J are TRBV18 and TRBJ2-7; D remains unclear. The V and J ends lost 4 bases and 1 base respectively, with 2 bases between them. This CDR3 is 11 amino acids long. Germline CDR1 and CDR2: KGHSH and LQKENI. The CDR3 coding sequence is TGTGCCAGCTCACTTTCCTACGAGCAGTACTTC. Its protein is CASSLSYEQYF.

The chain joins TRBV28 to TRBJ1-2, with no clear D. V was trimmed by 7 bases and J by 2 bases, leaving 11 bases between them. CDR3 size: 13 residues. Germline loops: CDR1 MDHEN, CDR2 SYDVKM. The CDR3 nucleotides read TGTGCCAGCACCATGGACGGAAACTATGGCTACACCTTC. It yields the protein CASTMDGNYGYTF.

The gene calls are TRBV28 and TRBJ1-3; D call uncertain. Trimming stripped 3 bases from V and 14 bases from J, with 11 bases between. The germline V gene encodes CDR1 MDHEN and CDR2 SYDVKM. This CDR3 contains 11 residues. The CDR3 nucleotides are TGTGCCAGCAGTTTCCTAGGCTTTGTATATTTT. This sequence encodes CASSFLGFVYF.

The V call is TRBV7-9, the J call TRBJ2-1; D gene uncertain. The CDR3 covers 13 residues. V was clipped by 1 base and J by 6 bases, with 7 bases between them. Germline values: CDR1 SEHNR, CDR2 FQNEAQ (reference sequence). CDR3 residues: CASSLGLSNEQFF. DNA for the CDR3: TGTGCCAGCAGCTTAGGTTTATCCAATGAGCAGTTCTTC.

V gene TRBV6-2 or TRBV6-3 combines with J gene TRBJ2-7; tentatively, D is TRBD1 (6 bases). Per germline, CDR1 MNHEY and CDR2 SVGEGT. Trimming removed 2 bases from V and 2 bases from J, with 13 bases in between. The CDR3 spans 15 residues. For the CDR3, the DNA is TGTGCCAGCAGTTACCCAGGGGCGGCGCCCTACGAGCAGTACTTC. Translation gives CASSYPGAAPYEQYF.

CDR3 region: CASSLVRPGMTTGELFF. The DNA of the CDR3 is TGTGCCAGCAGCTTAGTACGGCCCGGGATGACGACCGGGGAGCTGTTTTTT. The chain links TRBV7-9 to TRBJ2-2; D may be TRBD2 (5 bases). In germline, CDR1 is SEHNR, CDR2 FQNEAQ (reference sequence). The CDR3 is 17 residues long. V lost 1 base and J 5 bases, leaving 17 bases between the germline ends. Drawing the rest from reference TRBV7-9 and TRBJ2-2, the complete variable domain is DTGVSQNPRHKITKRGQNVTFRCDPISEHNRLYWYRQTLGQGPEFLTYFQNEAQLEKSRLLSDRFSAERPKGSFSTLEIQRTEQGDSAMYLCASSLVRPGMTTGELFFGEGSRLTVL.

This sequence joins TRBV7-9 and TRBJ1-1, with D perhaps TRBD1 (6 bases). This CDR3 region has 14 residues. V was trimmed by 6 bases and J by 4 bases, leaving 15 bases between them. CDR1 and CDR2 (germline): SEHNR, FQNEAQ (reference sequence). CDR3: CASSQQGQGTEAFF. The DNA of the CDR3 is TGTGCCAGCAGTCAACAGGGCCAGGGCACTGAAGCTTTCTTT.

This chain joins TRBV7-9 and TRBJ1-3, with D possibly being TRBD1 (6 bases). The germline V gene has CDR1 SEHNR and CDR2 FQNEAQ (reference sequence). The length of the CDR3 is 16 residues. Trimming cost V 4 bases and J 1 base, with 14 bases left between them. The CDR3 sequence is CASSSQGPDSGNTIYF. CDR3 sequence (DNA): TGTGCCAGCAGCTCCCAGGGGCCGGATTCTGGAAACACCATATATTTT.

The chain links TRBV30 to TRBJ1-4; D remains ambiguous. V dropped 2 bases and J dropped 2 bases, with 12 bases sitting between them. CDR1 and CDR2 (germline): GTSNPN, SVGIG (reference sequence). This CDR3 is 15 amino acids long. CDR3: CAWSPRGRTNEKLFF. CDR3 sequence (DNA): TGTGCCTGGAGTCCCCGCGGACGGACTAATGAAAAACTGTTTTTT.